This TCR beta chain was observed in a study of control samples from healthy donors and cancer patients. The CDR3 length is 15 residues. Looked up from germline, CDR1 is SGDLS and CDR2 is YYNGEE. V shed 2 bases and J shed 6 bases, with 17 bases lying between them. The protocol was immunoSEQ multiplex PCR, while the TCRdb copy is restricted to in-frame clones and leaves out a portion. The repertoire holds 80,000 to 100,000 clones, with approximately 86% as singletons. The clonotype comes from a man aged 30 to 45 in good health. V gene TRBV9 combines with J gene TRBJ1-1; weak D call: TRBD1 (5 bases). The sequencing input was blood. This CDR3 reads CASSVLGTASPEAFF. As DNA, the CDR3 is TGTGCCAGCAGCGTGTTGGGGACCGCCTCGCCTGAAGCTTTCTTT.